These 23 T cell receptor beta chains were all obtained from the same sample, sequenced in a study of T cells after yellow fever vaccination. MiXCR was run by TCRdb on the 5' RACE reads, yielding one entry per CDR3 protein. The table records 310,000 or so distinct CDR3 sequences, around 6.8% of them present only once. This specimen consisted of PBMCs, obtained more than 35 days after the first yellow fever vaccination. All receptors come from a young man who received the YFV17D yellow fever vaccine.

This clonotype was recorded only once. This sequence joins TRBV24-1 and TRBJ2-5; 10 positions match TRBD1. The J segment lost 3 bases and the V segment lost 4 bases, leaving 4 bases of the junction unmatched. CDR3 length: 15 residues. CDR1 KGHDR and CDR2 SFDVKD come from the germline V gene. DNA for the CDR3: TGTGCCACCAGTGACCCCGGGACAGGGGAAGAGACCCAGTACTTC. Its protein is CATSDPGTGEETQYF.

The rearrangement uses TRBV6-6 and TRBJ1-2, with D tentatively TRBD1 (5 bases). The ends were cut back, 6 bases at V and 4 bases at J, with 12 bases in the middle. The CDR3 runs to 13 residues. Looked up from germline, CDR1 is MNHNY and CDR2 is SVGAGI (reference sequence). In DNA form, the CDR3 reads TGTGCCAGCAGATTACAGGAGATCTATGGCTACACCTTC. Translating it yields CASRLQEIYGYTF.

This clonotype came up a few times. The J gene is TRBJ1-5, the V gene TRBV28; TRBD1 might be the D (6 bases). V was pared by 7 bases and J by 9 bases, with 13 bases between. The CDR3 is 12 amino acids. Germline V gene data show CDR1 as MDHEN and CDR2 as SYDVKM. DNA for the CDR3: TGTGCCAGCATCAGCAGGGGAGCGCCCCAGCATTTT. This sequence encodes CASISRGAPQHF.

The CDR3 protein is CASSYQGIGTDTQYF. CDR3 coding DNA: TGTGCCAGCAGTTACCAGGGAATTGGCACAGATACGCAGTATTTT. The rearrangement joins TRBV6-5 to TRBJ2-3; TRBD1 might be the D (5 bases). In germline, CDR1 is MNHEY, CDR2 SVGAGI. The CDR3 extends over 15 amino acids. The V gene lost 2 bases and the J gene lost 1 base, with 10 bases spanning the gap.

This clonotype was recorded at least ten times. This chain's CDR3 is CAWSPGGAEAFF. CDR3 bases: TGTGCCTGGTCCCCCGGAGGGGCTGAAGCTTTCTTT. The V gene is TRBV30, the J gene TRBJ1-1; D might be TRBD1 (5 bases). The germline V and J ends were trimmed by 5 bases and 6 bases, with 13 bases remaining between them. The germline V gene encodes CDR1 GTSNPN and CDR2 SVGIG (reference sequence). The length of the CDR3 is 12 residues. Full variable domain (missing parts from reference TRBV30 and TRBJ1-1): SQTIHQWPATLVQPVGSPLSLECTVEGTSNPNLYWYRQAAGRGLQLLFYSVGIGQISSEVPQNLSASRPQDRQFILSSKKLLLSDSGFYLCAWSPGGAEAFFGQGTRLTVV.

This clonotype was found many times. The V call is TRBV7-2, the J call TRBJ2-7, with D perhaps matching TRBD2 (7 bases). The ends were cut back, 0 bases at V and 5 bases at J, with 20 bases in the middle. The germline V gene has CDR1 SGHTA and CDR2 FQGNSA. CDR3 length: 17 residues. The CDR3 DNA reads as TGTGCCAGCAGCTTAGCGGTCGCGGGGGCGGCCCGAAACGAGCAGTACTTC. This encodes CASSLAVAGAARNEQYF.

This clonotype was seen a few times. The chain couples TRBV5-1 to TRBJ2-5; a possible D gene is TRBD2 (6 bases). Trimming took off 4 bases at V and 5 bases at J, with 12 bases between the two ends. Germline V gene data show CDR1 as SGHRS and CDR2 as YFSETQ. The CDR3 totals 13 residues. The CDR3: CASSGPLAETQYF. CDR3 nucleotides: TGCGCCAGCAGCGGACCCCTAGCGGAGACCCAGTACTTC.

There are many counts of this clonotype. The chain employs TRBV29-1 and TRBJ2-5; D is unclear. The CDR3 sequence is 12 residues long. Trimming removed 6 bases from V and 5 bases from J, with 13 bases in between. CDR1 and CDR2 (germline): SQVTM, ANQGSEA. Here the CDR3 reads CSVVGLRETQYF. CDR3 sequence (DNA): TGCAGCGTCGTCGGGCTGCGGGAGACCCAGTACTTC.

The V call is TRBV3-1, the J call TRBJ2-1; D is undetermined. Germline V gene sequence: CDR1 LGHDT, CDR2 YNNKEL (reference sequence). V was shortened by 3 bases and J by 2 bases, with 14 bases between the two germline ends. The CDR3 contains 16 residues. CDR3 amino acids: CASSHNLRLAYNEQFF. The CDR3 DNA is TGTGCCAGCAGCCATAACCTGAGGCTCGCCTACAATGAGCAGTTCTTC.

A word on this clonotype: A much larger clone is a single base away; this may be a read error. The chain employs TRBV7-9 and TRBJ2-5; perhaps TRBD2 as D (5 bases). Between the trimmed V and J ends, which lost 5 bases and 3 bases, there was a span of 7 bases. The V gene's germline CDR1 is SEHNR and CDR2 FQNEAQ (reference sequence). The CDR3 is 12 residues long. The CDR3 spells CASSLTKETQYF. CDR3 bases: TGTGCCAGCAGCCTGACTAAAGAGACCCAGTACTTC.

This clonotype was detected only a few times. The chain combines TRBV24-1 with TRBJ2-3; 8 bases agree with TRBD2. This CDR3 spans 16 amino acids. Trimming took 6 bases from V and 0 from J; bases not matched to a gene: 7. CDR1 and CDR2 (germline): KGHDR, SFDVKD. CDR3 DNA: TGTGCCACCAGTAGGAGCGGGGGAGATAGCACAGATACGCAGTATTTT. It encodes CATSRSGGDSTDTQYF.

This clonotype was detected only a few times. The rearrangement links TRBV6-5 to TRBJ2-7; weak D call: TRBD1 (6 bases). Between the trimmed V and J ends, which lost 5 bases and 3 bases, there was a span of 8 bases. The CDR3 length is 12 residues. Germline V lookup: CDR1 MNHEY, CDR2 SVGAGI. Written as DNA, the CDR3 is TGTGCCAGCAGTGGACAGAGCTACGAGCAGTACTTC. Protein sequence: CASSGQSYEQYF.

This clonotype showed up just a few times. V and J are TRBV9 and TRBJ2-1; tentatively, D is TRBD2 (5 bases). CDR1 and CDR2 from the germline V gene are SGDLS and YYNGEE. The CDR3 is 15 residues long. Trimming cost V 5 bases and J 0 bases, with 12 bases left between them. The CDR3 region is CASSAMGSSYNEQFF. CDR3 DNA: TGTGCCAGCAGTGCTATGGGGAGCTCCTACAATGAGCAGTTCTTC.

The rearrangement uses TRBV2 and TRBJ1-6; the match to TRBD1 covers 8 bases. Germline CDR1 is SNHLY and CDR2 is FYNNEI. This CDR3 has 14 residues. With 6 bases clipped from V and 7 bases from J, the junction kept 5 bases outside the gene matches. The CDR3 here is CASRVTGDNSPLHF. Written as DNA, the CDR3 is TGTGCCAGCAGGGTGACAGGGGACAATTCACCCCTCCACTTT.

This clonotype turned up a few times. The chain uses TRBV6-5 and TRBJ2-7, with 8 bases aligning to TRBD2. Trimming took 0 bases from V and 2 from J; bases not matched to a gene: 3. Germline assignment: CDR1 MNHEY and CDR2 SVGAGI. The CDR3 consists of 15 residues. The CDR3 nucleotides are TGTGCCAGCAGTTACTCGGCTAGCGGGCCCTACGAGCAGTACTTC. This sequence encodes CASSYSASGPYEQYF.

This clonotype was counted between two and nine times. This chain connects TRBV12-3 or TRBV12-4 to TRBJ1-4; no reliable D call. The CDR3 runs 16 residues. V dropped 5 bases and J dropped 4 bases, with 17 bases sitting between them. For the CDR3, the DNA is TGTGCCAGCAGTCCTATCGACCCCTACCGTAATGAAAAACTGTTTTTT. Translated, it gives CASSPIDPYRNEKLFF.

This clonotype has more than one count but fewer than ten. The chain uses TRBV18 and TRBJ1-1; possible D gene TRBD1, 5 bases. The CDR3 loop spans 16 amino acids. V lost 1 base, J lost 4 bases, and 16 bases lay in between. The germline gives CDR1 KGHSH, CDR2 LQKENI. CDR3 region: CASSPRNIVGGTEAFF. CDR3 in DNA: TGTGCCAGCTCACCACGGAACATAGTCGGGGGCACTGAAGCTTTCTTT. The variable domain in full, completed from reference TRBV18 and TRBJ1-1, reads NAGVMQNPRHLVRRRGQEARLRCSPMKGHSHVYWYRQLPEEGLKFMVYLQKENIIDESGMPKERFSAEFPKEGPSILRIQQVVRGDSAAYFCASSPRNIVGGTEAFFGQGTRLTVV.

The CDR3 sequence: CASSLYGGQSSYEQYF. DNA of the CDR3: TGCGCCAGCAGCTTGTACGGGGGCCAGAGCTCCTACGAGCAGTACTTC. J is TRBJ2-7 and V is TRBV5-1; tentatively, D is TRBD1 or TRBD2 (6 bases each). Trimming removed 1 base from V and 0 bases from J, with 14 bases in between. The V gene's germline CDR1 is SGHRS and CDR2 YFSETQ. CDR3 length: 16 residues. The full variable domain, completed using reference TRBV5-1 and TRBJ2-7, is KAGVTQTPRYLIKTRGQQVTLSCSPISGHRSVSWYQQTPGQGLQFLFEYFSETQRNKGNFPGRFSGRQFSNSRSEMNVSTLELGDSALYLCASSLYGGQSSYEQYFGPGTRLTVT.

This clonotype has a count of ten or more. This rearrangement joins TRBV12-3 or TRBV12-4 to TRBJ2-3, with D possibly TRBD2 on 5 matching bases. V was trimmed by 3 bases and J by 2 bases, leaving 12 bases between them. The CDR3 sequence is 15 residues long. The CDR3 DNA reads TGTGCCAGCAGTTTTCCCTACGGGGTCACAGATACGCAGTATTTT. The encoded protein is CASSFPYGVTDTQYF.

The J gene is TRBJ1-2, the V gene TRBV19; the match to TRBD1 covers 12 bases. Losses at the gene ends were 6 bases for V and 4 bases for J; bases not matched to a gene: 6. CDR1 is LNHDA, CDR2 SQIVND, per germline (reference sequence). The CDR3 totals 15 residues. CDR3 region: CASRSGQGALYGYTF. Written as DNA, the CDR3 is TGTGCCAGTAGATCGGGACAGGGGGCCCTCTATGGCTACACCTTC.

V and J are TRBV5-1 and TRBJ2-1; D uncertain. V lost 6 bases to trimming and J lost 3 bases, with 16 bases between them. Germline lookup yields CDR1 SGHRS and CDR2 YFSETQ. This CDR3 has 15 amino acids. The CDR3 region is CASNPGPDFYNEQFF. In DNA form, the CDR3 reads TGCGCCAGCAACCCGGGCCCAGACTTCTACAATGAGCAGTTCTTC.

This clonotype was detected many times. The rearrangement uses TRBV24-1 and TRBJ2-7; D may be TRBD1 (6 bases). CDR3 length equals 15 residues. Germline lookup yields CDR1 KGHDR and CDR2 SFDVKD. V lost 0 bases to trimming and J lost 4 bases, with 12 bases between them. This CDR3 is CATSDLQDRLYEQYF. The CDR3 DNA follows: TGTGCCACCAGTGATTTGCAGGACAGACTATACGAGCAGTACTTC.

The chain is built from TRBV7-2 and TRBJ2-7; possible D gene TRBD1, 6 bases. Deletions cut 3 bases from V and 0 bases from J, with 12 bases between. The germline V gene has CDR1 SGHTA and CDR2 FQGNSA. This CDR3 comprises 15 residues. The CDR3 nucleotides read TGTGCCAGCAGCTTTGAGGGGGTCGGCTCCTACGAGCAGTACTTC. It translates to CASSFEGVGSYEQYF.